Below, 6 T cell receptor beta chains from the same sample are listed, as sequenced in a study of identical twins. From the 5' RACE reads, TCRdb called clonotypes with MiXCR, one entry per CDR3 protein. Of 400,000 to 500,000 distinct CDR3 sequences in the sample, around a sixth were seen once. The sequencing sample was made of naive T cells sorted from blood. The receptors originated from a middle-aged man in good health.

This clonotype was detected a few times. This sequence joins TRBV7-9 and TRBJ1-1; 9 positions agree with TRBD1. The germline V gene encodes CDR1 SEHNR and CDR2 FQNEAQ (reference sequence). The CDR3 length is 15 residues. J gave up 7 bases and V 2 bases, and 8 bases lay outside the gene matches. The DNA for the CDR3 is TGTGCCAGCAGCTTATTTTCGGACAGGGGAGTTGAAGCTTTCTTT. Protein product: CASSLFSDRGVEAFF.

Comments on this clonotype: The junction does not match germline at one end; this may be a read error. The chain is built from TRBV20-1 and TRBJ2-3; TRBD1 matches at 7 bases. Germline V gene data show CDR1 as DFQATT and CDR2 as SNEGSKA (reference sequence). CDR3 length: 15 amino acids. The CDR3 spells CSADRSGQSKDTQYF. The CDR3 region has the DNA TGCAGTGCGGACCGCTCGGGACAGAGCAAAGATACGCAGTATTTT.

This clonotype was detected only a few times. V gene TRBV24-1 combines with J gene TRBJ2-5; the match to TRBD1 covers 9 bases. The CDR3 runs 15 residues. Germline-derived CDR1 and CDR2 are KGHDR and SFDVKD. V was pared by 7 bases and J by 4 bases, with 9 bases of the junction left unmatched. The CDR3 coding sequence is TGTGCCACCAGCAGGGACAGGGAAGGGGCAGAGACCCAGTACTTC. It specifies CATSRDREGAETQYF.

This clonotype has ten or more counts. J is TRBJ2-1 and V is TRBV20-1, with TRBD2 matching 10 bases. Looked up from germline, CDR1 is DFQATT and CDR2 is SNEGSKA (reference sequence). V was pared by 4 bases and J by 3 bases, with 6 bases of the junction left unmatched. The CDR3 is made up of 15 amino acids. CDR3 sequence: CSAKFTSGIYNEQFF. CDR3 coding DNA: TGCAGTGCTAAATTTACTAGCGGGATCTACAATGAGCAGTTCTTC.

This clonotype was seen only a few times. This chain links TRBV6-2 or TRBV6-3 with TRBJ2-5; D remains ambiguous. The CDR3 runs 15 residues. V was clipped by 4 bases and J by 5 bases, with 17 bases between them. Germline assignment: CDR1 MNHEY and CDR2 SVGEGT. The chain's CDR3 is CASSSPDIPEETQYF. CDR3 bases: TGTGCCAGCAGTTCCCCTGACATCCCCGAGGAGACCCAGTACTTC.

The V gene is TRBV5-6, the J gene TRBJ1-2; a possible D gene is TRBD1 (6 bases). This CDR3 is built from 16 residues. CDR1 is SGHDT, CDR2 YYEEEE, per germline. V lost 1 base, J lost 6 bases, and 19 bases lay in between. The CDR3 here is CASSLPVVMGADGYTF. The CDR3 region has the DNA TGTGCCAGCAGCTTGCCCGTCGTGATGGGGGCCGATGGCTACACCTTC.